The source of this T cell receptor (beta chain) is a study of breast tumors, draining lymph nodes, adjacent tissues. Overall study findings and caveats: Data fit most tumor T cells coming from lymph node, expanding in tumor. Luminal-like breast cancer showed significantly greater tumor-nontumor repertoire similarity than basal-like breast cancer did. The lymph node origin of tumor T cells was framed as consistent with a hypothesis, not demonstrated. Tumor TCR diversity was below lymph nodes but above nontumor tissue.

Concerning this clonotype itself: The antigen is undetermined.

Breast cancer patients provided tissue from their axillary draining lymph nodes. CDR3 length: 15 amino acids. The V gene end was trimmed by 5 bases and the J gene end by 5 bases; junction bases not matched to a gene: 6. The germline gives CDR1 LGHDT, CDR2 YNNKEL (reference sequence). TCRdb re-called the multiplex PCR reads through MiXCR, storing one row per CDR3 protein. Of some 230,000 distinct CDR3 sequences listed, 30% to 35% are singletons. The chain has TRBV3-1 and TRBJ2-2, with 9 bases fitting TRBD1. This TCR was sampled from a female donor with breast cancer. Some clones in this sample may be carry-over from other donors' samples. Sequencing input: axillary lymph node tissue. CDR3 sequence reads: CASSSHRGRTGELFF. CDR3 bases: TGTGCCAGCAGCTCCCACAGGGGGCGGACCGGGGAGCTGTTTTTT.